The sequence of this T cell receptor beta chain was determined in a study of blood T cell repertoires in COVID-19. Overall study: Samples of COVID-19 (acute and convalescent) were obtained from the United States, Italy and Spain. Sources were T cells, B-cell-depleted T cells, or PBMCs; the material itself was cDNA or gDNA.

In the authors' methods: Estimation of nucleated cell counts was performed using reference gene primer amplification. Profiling relied on immunoSEQ multiplex PCR, and the TCRdb table lists in-frame clones only, not all of them. From that table come the V and J calls and clone size; the DNA was used to work out D and trimming. Of 100,000 to 150,000 clones listed, about 82% were seen once; the top ten hold about 5.4%. Specimen: peripheral blood. The sequence came from a human donor in a cohort sampled during active COVID-19.

In DNA form, the CDR3 reads TGTGCCAGCAGTTGGGTAGCGGGATATTACGAGCAGTACTTC. Translated, it gives CASSWVAGYYEQYF. The chain joins TRBV6-5 to TRBJ2-7; TRBD2 agrees at 8 bases. The CDR3 contains 14 residues. Germline V CDR1 and CDR2: MNHEY, SVGAGI. J lost 4 bases, V lost 4 bases, and 6 bases had no gene match.